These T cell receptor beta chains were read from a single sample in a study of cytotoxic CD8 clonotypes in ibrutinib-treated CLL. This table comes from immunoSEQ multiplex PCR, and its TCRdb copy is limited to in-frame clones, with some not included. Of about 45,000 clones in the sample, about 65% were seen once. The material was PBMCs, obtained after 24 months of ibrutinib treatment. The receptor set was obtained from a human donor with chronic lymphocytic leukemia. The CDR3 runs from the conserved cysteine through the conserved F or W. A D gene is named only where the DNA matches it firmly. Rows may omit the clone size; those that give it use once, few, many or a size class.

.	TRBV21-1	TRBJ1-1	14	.	CASRQFPQDTEAFF	TGTGCCAGCAGACAGTTCCCACAGGACACTGAAGCTTTCTTT
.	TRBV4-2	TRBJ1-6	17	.	CASSQDWGGGGHSPLHF	TGTGCCAGCAGCCAAGATTGGGGCGGAGGGGGACATTCACCCCTCCACTTT
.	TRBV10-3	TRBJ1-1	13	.	CAITATGETEAFF	TGTGCCATCACAGCAACAGGAGAGACTGAAGCTTTCTTT
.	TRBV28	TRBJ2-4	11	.	CASQRGVAQYF	TGTGCCAGCCAAAGAGGGGTGGCTCAGTACTTC
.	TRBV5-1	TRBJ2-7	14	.	CASSLRGVDYEQYF	TGCGCCAGCAGCTTGAGGGGGGTAGACTACGAGCAGTACTTC
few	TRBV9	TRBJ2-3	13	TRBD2	CASGRAGTDTQYF	TGTGCCAGCGGGAGGGCGGGCACAGATACGCAGTATTTT
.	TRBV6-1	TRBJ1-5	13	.	CASLGLQYQPQHF	TGTGCCAGCCTGGGACTCCAATATCAGCCCCAGCATTTT
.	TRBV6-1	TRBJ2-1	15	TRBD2	CASNLAGGFYNEQFF	TGTGCCAGCAATCTAGCGGGGGGTTTCTACAATGAGCAGTTCTTC
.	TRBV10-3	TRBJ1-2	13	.	CAISGGVRGGYTF	TGTGCCATCAGTGGGGGAGTGAGGGGTGGCTACACCTTC
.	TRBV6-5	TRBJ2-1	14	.	CASSYSGSYNEQFF	TGTGCCAGCAGTTACTCTGGCTCCTACAATGAGCAGTTCTTC
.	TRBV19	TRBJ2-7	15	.	CASSIGADANYEQYF	TGTGCCAGTAGTATAGGGGCAGATGCCAACTACGAGCAGTACTTC
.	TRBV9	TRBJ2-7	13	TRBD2	CASSGGRVGEQYF	TGTGCCAGCAGCGGCGGGAGGGTAGGGGAGCAGTACTTC
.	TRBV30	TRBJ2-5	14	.	CAWTLIRGGETQYF	TGTGCCTGGACGTTGATTAGGGGTGGCGAGACCCAGTACTTC
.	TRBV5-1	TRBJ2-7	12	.	CASRGLSHEQYF	TGCGCCAGCAGGGGACTTAGCCACGAGCAGTACTTC
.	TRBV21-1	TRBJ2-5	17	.	CASSKASPGTAQETQYF	TGTGCCAGCAGCAAAGCGTCACCCGGGACAGCCCAAGAGACCCAGTACTTC
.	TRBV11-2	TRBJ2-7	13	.	CASSFGGSYEQYF	TGTGCCAGCAGCTTTGGGGGGAGCTACGAGCAGTACTTC
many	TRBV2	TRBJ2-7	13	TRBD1	CASSRDRGGEQYF	TGTGCCAGCAGCCGGGACAGGGGGGGCGAGCAGTACTTC
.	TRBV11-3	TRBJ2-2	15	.	CASSPLRGRAGELFF	TGTGCCAGCAGCCCCTTGCGGGGGCGGGCCGGGGAGCTGTTTTTT
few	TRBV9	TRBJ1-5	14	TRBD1	CASGAGTGSQPQHF	TGTGCCAGCGGTGCCGGGACAGGGAGTCAGCCCCAGCATTTT
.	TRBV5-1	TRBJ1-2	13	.	CASRPGPNYGYTF	TGCGCCAGCAGGCCCGGGCCCAACTATGGCTACACCTTC
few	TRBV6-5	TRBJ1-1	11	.	CASTHGFEAFF	TGTGCCAGCACCCACGGGTTTGAAGCTTTCTTT
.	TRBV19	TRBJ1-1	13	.	CASSPRQNFEAFF	TGTGCCAGTAGTCCTCGACAGAACTTTGAAGCTTTCTTT